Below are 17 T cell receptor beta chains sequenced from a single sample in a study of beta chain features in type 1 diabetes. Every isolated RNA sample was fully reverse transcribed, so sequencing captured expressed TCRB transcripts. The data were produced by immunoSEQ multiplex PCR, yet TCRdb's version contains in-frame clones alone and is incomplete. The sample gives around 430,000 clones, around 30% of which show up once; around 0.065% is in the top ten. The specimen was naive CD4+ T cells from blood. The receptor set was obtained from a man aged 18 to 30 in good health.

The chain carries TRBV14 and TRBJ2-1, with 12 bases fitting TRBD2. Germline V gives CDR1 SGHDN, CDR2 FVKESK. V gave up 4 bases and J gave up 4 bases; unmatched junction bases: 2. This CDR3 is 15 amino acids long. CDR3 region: CASSRTSGAYNEQFF. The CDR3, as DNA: TGTGCCAGCAGCCGGACTAGCGGGGCTTACAATGAGCAGTTCTTC.

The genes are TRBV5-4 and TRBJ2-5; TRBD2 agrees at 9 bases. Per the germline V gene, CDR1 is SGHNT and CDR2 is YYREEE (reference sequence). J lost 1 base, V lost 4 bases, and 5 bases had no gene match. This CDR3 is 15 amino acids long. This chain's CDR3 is CASSVQGLAQETQYF. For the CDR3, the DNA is TGTGCCAGCAGCGTACAGGGACTAGCCCAAGAGACCCAGTACTTC.

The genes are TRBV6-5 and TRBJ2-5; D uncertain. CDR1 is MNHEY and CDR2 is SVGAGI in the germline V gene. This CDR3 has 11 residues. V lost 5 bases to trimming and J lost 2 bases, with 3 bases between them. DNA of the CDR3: TGTGCCAGCAGTGCACAAGAGACCCAGTACTTC. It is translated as CASSAQETQYF.

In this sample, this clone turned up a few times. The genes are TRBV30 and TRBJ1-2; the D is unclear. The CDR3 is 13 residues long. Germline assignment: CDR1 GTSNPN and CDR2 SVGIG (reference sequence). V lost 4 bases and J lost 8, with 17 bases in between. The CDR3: CAWNGFGEGGYTF. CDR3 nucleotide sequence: TGTGCCTGGAATGGCTTCGGGGAAGGAGGCTACACCTTC.

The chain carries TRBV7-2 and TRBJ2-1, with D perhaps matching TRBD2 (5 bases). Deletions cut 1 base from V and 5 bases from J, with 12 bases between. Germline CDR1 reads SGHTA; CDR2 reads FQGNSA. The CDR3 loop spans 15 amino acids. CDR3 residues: CASSLERLANNEQFF. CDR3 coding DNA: TGTGCCAGCAGCTTAGAGCGGCTAGCCAACAATGAGCAGTTCTTC.

In nucleotides, the CDR3 is TGTGCCTGGAGTGAGGGACTGTCGAACACTGAAGCTTTCTTT. Protein product: CAWSEGLSNTEAFF. This chain connects TRBV30 to TRBJ1-1; D might be TRBD1 (5 bases). V was trimmed by 1 base and J by 1 base, leaving 10 bases between them. The germline V gene encodes CDR1 GTSNPN and CDR2 SVGIG (reference sequence). The CDR3 spans 14 residues.

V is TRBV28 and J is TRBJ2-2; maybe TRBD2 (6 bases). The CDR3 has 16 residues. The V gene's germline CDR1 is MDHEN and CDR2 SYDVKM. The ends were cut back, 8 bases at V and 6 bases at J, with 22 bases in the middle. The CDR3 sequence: CASGSGGASVAGELFF. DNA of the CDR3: TGTGCCAGCGGTTCGGGCGGGGCTAGCGTCGCCGGGGAGCTGTTTTTT.

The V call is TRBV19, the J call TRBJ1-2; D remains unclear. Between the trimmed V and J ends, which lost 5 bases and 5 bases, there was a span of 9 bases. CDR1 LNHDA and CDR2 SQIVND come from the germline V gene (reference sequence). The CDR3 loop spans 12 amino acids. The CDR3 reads CASSVSYYGYTF. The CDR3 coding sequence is TGTGCCAGTAGTGTCAGCTATTATGGCTACACCTTC.

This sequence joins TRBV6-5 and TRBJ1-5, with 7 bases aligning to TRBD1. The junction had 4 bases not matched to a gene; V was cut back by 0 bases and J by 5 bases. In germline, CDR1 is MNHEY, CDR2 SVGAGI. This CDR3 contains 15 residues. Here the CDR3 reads CASSYSTGRDQPQHF. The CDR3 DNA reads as TGTGCCAGCAGTTACTCGACAGGGAGGGATCAGCCCCAGCATTTT.

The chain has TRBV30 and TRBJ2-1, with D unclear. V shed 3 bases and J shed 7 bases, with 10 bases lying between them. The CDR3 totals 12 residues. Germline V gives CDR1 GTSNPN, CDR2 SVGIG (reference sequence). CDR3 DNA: TGTGCCTGGAGGAAAGGCCAAAATGAGCAGTTCTTC. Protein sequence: CAWRKGQNEQFF.

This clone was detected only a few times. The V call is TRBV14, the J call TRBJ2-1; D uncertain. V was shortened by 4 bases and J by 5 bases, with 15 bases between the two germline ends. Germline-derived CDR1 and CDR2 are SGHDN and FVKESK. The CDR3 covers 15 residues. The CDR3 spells CASSPGQSFNNEQFF. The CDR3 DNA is TGTGCCAGCAGCCCCGGGCAGAGTTTCAACAATGAGCAGTTCTTC. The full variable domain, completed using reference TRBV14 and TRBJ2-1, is EAGVTQFPSHSVIEKGQTVTLRCDPISGHDNLYWYRRVMGKEIKFLLHFVKESKQDESGMPNNRFLAERTGGTYSTLKVQPAELEDSGVYFCASSPGQSFNNEQFFGPGTRLTVL.

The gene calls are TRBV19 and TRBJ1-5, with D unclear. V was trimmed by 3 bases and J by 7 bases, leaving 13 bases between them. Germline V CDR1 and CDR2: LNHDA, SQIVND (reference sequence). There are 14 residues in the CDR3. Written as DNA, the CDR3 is TGTGCCAGTAGTATTCGGCCCTCCGGGCAGCCCCAGCATTTT. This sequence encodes CASSIRPSGQPQHF.

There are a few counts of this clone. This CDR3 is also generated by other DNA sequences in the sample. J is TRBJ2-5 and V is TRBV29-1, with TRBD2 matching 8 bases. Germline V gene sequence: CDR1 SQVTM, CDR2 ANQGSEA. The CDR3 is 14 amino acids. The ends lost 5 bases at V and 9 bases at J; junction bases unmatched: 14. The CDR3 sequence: CSVREAGAPGAQYF. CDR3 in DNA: TGCAGCGTTAGAGAAGCGGGAGCGCCAGGGGCCCAGTACTTC.

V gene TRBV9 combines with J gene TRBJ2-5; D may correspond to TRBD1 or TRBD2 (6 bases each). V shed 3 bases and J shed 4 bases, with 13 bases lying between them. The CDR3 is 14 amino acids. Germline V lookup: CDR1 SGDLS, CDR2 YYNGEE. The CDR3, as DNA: TGTGCCAGCAGCGATCGTAGGGGGGCAGAGACCCAGTACTTC. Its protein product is CASSDRRGAETQYF.

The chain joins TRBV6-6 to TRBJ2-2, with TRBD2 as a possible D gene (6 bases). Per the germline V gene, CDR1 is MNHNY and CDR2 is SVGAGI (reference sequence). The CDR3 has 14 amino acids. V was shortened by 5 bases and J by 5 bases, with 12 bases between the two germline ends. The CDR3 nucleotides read TGTGCCAGCAGTGGGAGGTCGGGTACCGGGGAGCTGTTTTTT. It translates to CASSGRSGTGELFF.

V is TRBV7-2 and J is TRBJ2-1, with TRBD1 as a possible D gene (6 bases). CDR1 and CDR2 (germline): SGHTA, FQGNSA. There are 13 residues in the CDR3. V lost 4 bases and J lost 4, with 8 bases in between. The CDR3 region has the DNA TGTGCCAGCAGCTCGGACAGATACAATGAGCAGTTCTTC. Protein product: CASSSDRYNEQFF.

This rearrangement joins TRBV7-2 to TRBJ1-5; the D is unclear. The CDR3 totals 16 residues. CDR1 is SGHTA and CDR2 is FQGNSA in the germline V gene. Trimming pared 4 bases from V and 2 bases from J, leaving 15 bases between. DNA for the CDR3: TGTGCCAGCAGCTGGGAGGTGGGGTTGGGCAATCAGCCCCAGCATTTT. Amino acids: CASSWEVGLGNQPQHF.